The source of this T cell receptor (beta chain) is a study of cytomegalovirus exposure and HLA in healthy donors. Overall study results and limits: In vitro data verified a few CMV-associated chains as specific for CMV antigens. Among TCR beta chains, those listed as cytomegalovirus-associated numbered over 150.

With respect to this clone: Its antigen remains unidentified.

Separate from the approximately 700-subject first cohort was the roughly 120-subject validation cohort, to which the donors belonged. Sequencing used immunoSEQ multiplex PCR; TCRdb keeps in-frame clones, though not all of them. This sample has about 120,000 clones; 75% to 90% occur once, and the top ten carry 1.1%. This CDR3 contains 15 residues. Germline V gene lookup returns CDR1 GTSNPN and CDR2 SVGIG (reference sequence). V gave up 1 base and J gave up 8 bases; unmatched junction bases: 11. The receptor's source is a woman between 18 and 29 years old in good health and CMV-seronegative. The chain links TRBV30 to TRBJ2-1; 7 bases fit TRBD2. Material: PBMCs. For the CDR3, the DNA is TGTGCCTGGAGTGAAAGCGGGGTTCTCCGGGATGAGCAGTTCTTC. It specifies CAWSESGVLRDEQFF.